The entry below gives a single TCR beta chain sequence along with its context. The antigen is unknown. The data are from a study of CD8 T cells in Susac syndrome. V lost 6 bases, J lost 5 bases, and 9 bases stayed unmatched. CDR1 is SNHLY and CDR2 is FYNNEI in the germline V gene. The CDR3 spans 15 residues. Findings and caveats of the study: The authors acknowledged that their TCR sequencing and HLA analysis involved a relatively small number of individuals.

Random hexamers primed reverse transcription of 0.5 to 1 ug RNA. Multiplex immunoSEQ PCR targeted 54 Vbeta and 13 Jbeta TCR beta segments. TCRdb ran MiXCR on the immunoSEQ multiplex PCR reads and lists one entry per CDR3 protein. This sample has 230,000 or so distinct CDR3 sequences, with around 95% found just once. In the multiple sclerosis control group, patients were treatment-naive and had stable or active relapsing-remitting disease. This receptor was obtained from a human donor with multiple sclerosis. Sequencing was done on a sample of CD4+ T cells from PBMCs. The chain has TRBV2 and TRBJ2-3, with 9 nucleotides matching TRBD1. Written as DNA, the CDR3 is TGTGCCAGCAGCCCTGGACAGGGGAGGCGAGATACGCAGTATTTT. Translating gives CASSPGQGRRDTQYF.